The clone carrying this T cell receptor beta chain showed up many times. This sample is part of a study of patients with pleural tuberculosis. Germline trimming cut 9 bases from V and 4 bases from J; bases unmatched to any gene: 6. This CDR3 is 14 amino acids long. TCRdb re-analysed the reads in MiXCR, keeping a single row per CDR3 protein. Seen here are 45,000 to 60,000 distinct CDR3 sequences, under 8.5% observed once, and the top ten hold around 16%. The sequence came from a human donor with pleural tuberculosis. The gene calls are TRBV12-3 or TRBV12-4 and TRBJ2-2, with 9 bases that match TRBD2. CDR3 residues: CASLREGSTGELFF. The CDR3 nucleotides are TGTGCCAGTCTGCGGGAGGGTTCCACCGGGGAGCTGTTTTTT.